Here is one TCR beta chain with its context. Sequenced by immunoSEQ multiplex PCR; TCRdb stores in-frame clones only, minus some. The table shows hundreds of thousands of clones, with 90% occurring only once. This sample was taken from a study of blood T cell repertoires in COVID-19. Per the germline V gene, CDR1 is LNHNV and CDR2 is YYDKDF (reference sequence). Trimming removed 0 bases at V and 5 bases at J, with 20 bases between. The CDR3 spans 17 residues. The receptor comes from a young woman with acute COVID-19. The rearrangement joins TRBV15 to TRBJ2-7; D is undetermined. What was sequenced was PBMCs or T cells enriched from blood (not recorded which). CDR3 loop: CATSRDRNPRPTDEQYF. In DNA, the CDR3 is TGTGCCACCAGCAGAGATAGGAACCCTAGGCCTACTGACGAGCAGTACTTC.